This TCR beta chain was sequenced for a study of PD-L1 blockade in urothelial cancer. This sample's time point: pretreatment peripheral blood. Here immunoSEQ multiplex PCR was the method, and the copy in TCRdb shows in-frame clones only, minus some. Counted here are some 71,000 clones, 85% occurring once; the ten biggest clones make up about 6.2%. This TCR was recovered from a man between 35 and 55 years old with urothelial cancer. The sequenced sample was PBMCs, obtained around atezolizumab (anti-PD-L1) treatment.

CDR3 in DNA: TGTGCCAGCAGCCTCGTCAGCAGGGGGACTGAAGCTTTCTTT. Encoded protein: CASSLVSRGTEAFF. The V gene is TRBV27, the J gene TRBJ1-1, with TRBD1 identical over 7 bases. J was trimmed by 5 bases and V by 6 bases; bases with no gene match: 9. The CDR3 loop spans 14 amino acids. Germline lookup yields CDR1 MNHEY and CDR2 SMNVEV (reference sequence).